This TCR beta chain was documented in a study of T cell responses to AZD1222 COVID-19 vaccine. The study, taken as a whole, reports: After two AZD1222 doses, spike-specific TCR breadth and depth rose versus day 0. Variant regions that are unmutated are reportedly the target of nearly half of spike-specific TCRs.

The method was immunoSEQ multiplex PCR; TCRdb's version includes in-frame clones alone and lacks a portion of them. The sample yields fewer than 150,000 clones, approximately 88% seen once. Remarks on this clone: The antigen remains unidentified.

Germline V gene lookup returns CDR1 KGHSH and CDR2 LQKENI. J gave up 0 bases and V 8 bases, and 8 bases lay outside the gene matches. CDR3 length: 17 amino acids. The sample was peripheral blood, taken 28 days after the second AZD1222 dose. This clonotype originated in an adult who received the AZD1222 COVID-19 vaccine. V gene TRBV18 combines with J gene TRBJ2-6; 9 bases align to TRBD1. The DNA for the CDR3 is TGTGCCAGCACCCTGGGACAGGGCAACTCTGGGGCCAACGTCCTGACTTTC. This encodes CASTLGQGNSGANVLTF.